This is a list of T cell receptor beta chains from one sample in a study of early T cells in non-severe SARS-CoV-2 infection. TCRdb itself ran the 5' RACE reads through MiXCR, one entry per CDR3 protein. This table has approximately 66,000 distinct CDR3 sequences, about 12% appearing once. Sequencing was performed on whole blood. These TCRs come from an adult who was a healthcare worker with PCR-confirmed SARS-CoV-2 infection or an uninfected control (not recorded which). CDR3s include the opening cysteine and the closing phenylalanine or tryptophan. The D gene is left open where the match is weak. Size is omitted from some rows. Given values are once, few, many or a class for expanded clones.

cdr3_nt cdr3_aa cdr3_length j_call clone_size d_call v_call
TGCGCCAGCAGCTTGTTAGCTAGCGGGAGTTATACAGATACGCAGTATTTT CASSLLASGSYTDTQYF 17 TRBJ2-3 many TRBD2 TRBV5-1
TGCAGTGCCAAGCTAGGTACGGTGTACGAGCAGTACTTC CSAKLGTVYEQYF 13 TRBJ2-7 many - TRBV20-1
TGTGCCAGCAGTTTAGGAGACAAGGCCTCCGAGAGCTCTGGAAACACCATATATTTT CASSLGDKASESSGNTIYF 19 TRBJ1-3 - - TRBV12-3/TRBV12-4
TGTGCCAGCAGCTTTTTGTCAGGGGATGGTCAGCCCCAGCATTTT CASSFLSGDGQPQHF 15 TRBJ1-5 many - TRBV7-2
TGCGCCAGCAGCCTGGGTTCGTCAGGGGGGAACACCGGGGAGCTGTTTTTT CASSLGSSGGNTGELFF 17 TRBJ2-2 few TRBD1 TRBV5-1
TGCAGTGCTTGGAGCGGGAGTGGTTTATTGCATGAGCAGTTCTTC CSAWSGSGLLHEQFF 15 TRBJ2-1 once TRBD2 TRBV20-1
TGTGCCAGCAGTGAACGGGGGGGGAAGTTGCATGGCTACACCTTC CASSERGGKLHGYTF 15 TRBJ1-2 many - TRBV6-1
TGTGCCAGCAGCTCCGGGACTAGCGATACCAGCGAGCAGTACTTC CASSSGTSDTSEQYF 15 TRBJ2-7 many TRBD2 TRBV5-4
TGTGCCAGCAGCCGTTCAACAGGGTTCCGCACAGATACGCAGTATTTT CASSRSTGFRTDTQYF 16 TRBJ2-3 many - TRBV7-2
TGCAGCGTTGGGGCTAGCGGGATGCACAATGAGCAGTTCTTC CSVGASGMHNEQFF 14 TRBJ2-1 many TRBD2 TRBV29-1
TGTGCCAGCACCGACCCCAGGGGGCAGGGCACCGGGGAGCTGTTTTTT CASTDPRGQGTGELFF 16 TRBJ2-2 few TRBD1 TRBV6-6
TGTGCCAGGCCGGTAGTAGGGACCGGGGAGCTGTTTTTT CARPVVGTGELFF 13 TRBJ2-2 - - TRBV3-1
TGTGCCAGCAGTTACTCTCTGGTTGGACTAGCGGGACGGTACGAGCAGTACTTC CASSYSLVGLAGRYEQYF 18 TRBJ2-7 many TRBD2 TRBV6-2/TRBV6-3
TGCGCCAGCAGCCGGGACGGAACTAACTATGGCTACACCTTC CASSRDGTNYGYTF 14 TRBJ1-2 few - TRBV5-1
TGCAGTGCTAGAAGGGATACGCAGTATTTT CSARRDTQYF 10 TRBJ2-3 - - TRBV20-1
TGTGCCAGCAGCTTGCACGCGTCAGAGACCCAGTACTTC CASSLHASETQYF 13 TRBJ2-5 few - TRBV5-5
TGTGCCAGCAGCTTATCAGGGCGCCAGGAGCAGTACTTC CASSLSGRQEQYF 13 TRBJ2-7 - - TRBV7-2
TGTGCCAGCAGCTTAGCAGGGGGCGGCTATGAGCAGTTCTTC CASSLAGGGYEQFF 14 TRBJ2-1 - TRBD1 TRBV7-2
TGCGCCAGCAGCAAACAGGGGGCAAGCACTGAAGCTTTCTTT CASSKQGASTEAFF 14 TRBJ1-1 - TRBD1 TRBV5-1
TGTGCCACCAGCAGAGGTGGAACAGGGAGCTCCTACAATGAGCAGTTCTTC CATSRGGTGSSYNEQFF 17 TRBJ2-1 many - TRBV15
TGTGCCAGCAGCTCGTTTACTGGGGCCAACGTCCTGACTTTC CASSSFTGANVLTF 14 TRBJ2-6 many - TRBV7-2
TGTGCCAGCAGCTCGGCAGGGGCGTTAAACATTCAGTACTTC CASSSAGALNIQYF 14 TRBJ2-4 many - TRBV7-9
TGTGCCAGTAGACTTTATCCTGGGGGAGAGTACGAGCAGTACTTT CASRLYPGGEYEQYF 15 TRBJ2-7 - - TRBV19
TGTGCCAGCAGCCGAGCGAGGGCAGAGAATGAGCAGTTCTTC CASSRARAENEQFF 14 TRBJ2-1 few - TRBV7-2
TGTGCCAGCAGTCAGGCTGGGCACGAGCAGTACTTC CASSQAGHEQYF 12 TRBJ2-7 few - TRBV6-6
TGCAGCGTTGACGAGGGACAGGGGACACCCCTCCACTTT CSVDEGQGTPLHF 13 TRBJ1-6 - TRBD1 TRBV29-1
TGCGCCAGCAGCTTAGATTGGAGGGCGTACACCTTC CASSLDWRAYTF 12 TRBJ1-2 many - TRBV5-1
TGCAGCGTACCCCGAGTAGCGGGAGTTCGTCCCTTCACAGATACGCAGTATTTT CSVPRVAGVRPFTDTQYF 18 TRBJ2-3 few TRBD2 TRBV29-1
TGTGCTAGTGGCCCCGACGGGAGCTCCTACGAGCAGTACTTC CASGPDGSSYEQYF 14 TRBJ2-7 many - TRBV12-5
TGCGCCAGCAGCCCATCAGTGGGGGCGAATGAGCAGTTCTTC CASSPSVGANEQFF 14 TRBJ2-1 - - TRBV5-1
TGTGCCAGCAGCACCGGGCGGTACGAGCAGTACTTC CASSTGRYEQYF 12 TRBJ2-7 few - TRBV11-2
TGCAGCGTCGGACAGGGCCCTAATGAAAAACTGTTTTTT CSVGQGPNEKLFF 13 TRBJ1-4 many TRBD1 TRBV29-1
TGCACAGCGGGGGGGCCGAATACGCAGTATTTT CTAGGPNTQYF 11 TRBJ2-3 - TRBD2 TRBV20-1
TGTGCCAGCAGTTACAGGCCTAGCGGGGGGATTAACAATGAGCAGTTCTTC CASSYRPSGGINNEQFF 17 TRBJ2-1 - TRBD2 TRBV6-6
TGTGCCAGCAGGGCAGGGGAAGGCACGCAGTATTTT CASRAGEGTQYF 12 TRBJ2-3 - - TRBV2
TGTGCCAGCAGCTTTCAGGGCACCGTCGGAACTGAAGCTTTCTTT CASSFQGTVGTEAFF 15 TRBJ1-1 few - TRBV5-5
TGCGCCAGCAGCAAAGTGGACGGGATCACTGAAGCTTTCTTT CASSKVDGITEAFF 14 TRBJ1-1 many - TRBV5-1
TGTGCCAGCAGTGATGGTAGCGGGGGCGAGCAGTACTTC CASSDGSGGEQYF 13 TRBJ2-7 - TRBD2 TRBV6-4
TGTGCCAGCAGGGACACCAGATCAACGCCCCAGCATTTT CASRDTRSTPQHF 13 TRBJ1-5 many - TRBV6-6
TGTGCCAGCAGCCAAGCCGCCTTAACTCTCCTTGAATCCCCACACAATGAGCAGTTCTTC CASSQAALTLLESPHNEQFF 20 TRBJ2-1 - - TRBV4-2
TGCGCCAGCAGCTCGACAGGGGGAAACCCTGAAGCTTTCTTT CASSSTGGNPEAFF 14 TRBJ1-1 few TRBD1 TRBV5-1
TGCAGTGCTAGAGAGGACTCGGCCCGAGAGACCCAGTACTTC CSAREDSARETQYF 14 TRBJ2-5 few - TRBV20-1
TGTGCCAGCAACTTGGACAGGGTTTACGAGCAGTACTTC CASNLDRVYEQYF 13 TRBJ2-7 few TRBD1 TRBV6-1
TGCAGTGTCGGTCCCGGGACTAGCTATCAGGAGACCCAGTACTTC CSVGPGTSYQETQYF 15 TRBJ2-5 - TRBD2 TRBV20-1